This T cell receptor (beta chain) was recorded in a study of OX40 agonist ivuxolimab in advanced cancers. Study-level information: Patients were dosed intravenously with ivuxolimab at 0.01 to 10 mg/kg every 2 weeks.

People who had autoimmune disease history or systemic immunosuppression were excluded. Blood sampling took place at baseline, cycle 4 day 1, and cycle 7 day 1. V was cut by 2 bases and J by 1 base, with 15 bases left in between. In germline, CDR1 is GTSNPN, CDR2 SVGIG (reference sequence). The CDR3 runs 16 residues. Profiling relied on immunoSEQ multiplex PCR, and the TCRdb table lists in-frame clones only, not all of them. The sample yields about 50,000 clones, approximately 90% seen once. The rearrangement uses TRBV30 and TRBJ1-5; D is unresolved. This specimen was CD4+ or CD8+ T cells sorted from blood, taken in a trial of the OX40 agonist ivuxolimab. The sequence was collected from an adult with an advanced solid tumor such as melanoma, head and neck, liver or kidney cancer. In DNA, the CDR3 is TGTGCCTGGAGTCCGGGCATCTCACTGAGCAATCAGCCCCAGCATTTT. It yields the protein CAWSPGISLSNQPQHF.